This record concerns one T cell receptor beta chain sequence. Its antigen is as yet unknown. These data originate in a study of identical twins. Study conclusions and caveats: It was cross-sectional statistical analysis, not following the same donors, that the conclusions relied on. Out-of-frame beta chain sequences displayed weaker excess sharing between twins.

TCRdb ran MiXCR on the 5' RACE reads and lists one entry per CDR3 protein. The table has 1,800,000 or so distinct CDR3 sequences, around a third seen once. This sequence originates from a newborn girl in good health. Sequenced material: cord blood.

The CDR3: CVLGGTTEAFF. CDR3 sequence (DNA): TGTGTTTTAGGGGGGACCACTGAAGCTTTCTTT. The V gene is TRBV28, the J gene TRBJ1-1; TRBD1 might be the D (6 bases). The CDR3 consists of 11 residues. Per the germline V gene, CDR1 is MDHEN and CDR2 is SYDVKM.